The clone carrying this T cell receptor beta chain came up once. The data were produced by immunoSEQ multiplex PCR, yet TCRdb's version contains in-frame clones alone and is incomplete. This sample yields 300,000 to 400,000 clones, of which around 87% are seen a single time; 6.5% to 9.5% belongs to the top ten. The sample is drawn from a study of blood T cell repertoires in COVID-19. CDR1 is SGHTA and CDR2 is FQGNSA in the germline V gene. The CDR3 runs to 15 residues. Trimming pared 2 bases from V and 8 bases from J, leaving 15 bases between. This chain joins TRBV7-2 and TRBJ1-4; D perhaps matches TRBD1 (5 bases). This receptor was identified in a woman in her forties or fifties who had recovered from COVID-19. Source material: peripheral blood. The CDR3 DNA is TGTGCCAGCAGCTTATTGGGCAAAGGGGTGGAAAAACTGTTTTTT. The encoded protein is CASSLLGKGVEKLFF.